The following is a T cell receptor (beta chain) sequence with its context. The table came from immunoSEQ multiplex PCR; TCRdb's copy has only in-frame clones and leaves some out. The sample yields about 89,000 clones, 72% seen once. The entry originates in a study of blood T cell repertoires in COVID-19. This sequence originates from a woman older than 75 with acute or convalescent COVID-19. Sequencing used peripheral blood.

CDR3 DNA: TGTGCCAGCGTCGGGGACTCTGGTCAGCCCCAGCATTTT. The encoded protein is CASVGDSGQPQHF. The genes are TRBV18 and TRBJ1-5; perhaps TRBD1 as D (5 bases). The CDR3 covers 13 residues. Deletions cut 8 bases from V and 6 bases from J, with 14 bases between. Per the germline V gene, CDR1 is KGHSH and CDR2 is LQKENI.